The clone carrying this T cell receptor beta chain was found a few times. Its antigen is unidentified. These data are taken from a study of T cells after yellow fever vaccination. General study results and limits: Only a minor proportion of clonotypes was detected across both CD4 and CD8 compartments.

This CDR3 is 16 amino acids long. CDR1 SGHAT and CDR2 FQNNGV come from the germline V gene. With V trimmed by 5 bases and J by 8 bases, 12 bases remained unmatched. Universal primer sites and UMIs were introduced during 5'RACE template-switching synthesis of TCR cDNA. MiXCR, run by TCRdb on the 5' RACE reads, gives a single entry per CDR3 protein. The table has around 530,000 distinct CDR3 sequences, about a sixth seen once. This clonotype originated in a man aged 18 to 30 who received the YFV17D yellow fever vaccine. The sample was PBMCs, taken more than 4 days after the first yellow fever vaccination. The gene calls are TRBV11-2 and TRBJ2-1; 10 bases line up with TRBD2. The chain's CDR3 is CASSPGGAGGRDEQFF. CDR3 DNA: TGTGCCAGCAGCCCCGGCGGAGCGGGGGGGCGAGATGAGCAGTTCTTC.